The TCR beta chain under discussion was sequenced for a study of CD8 T cells in Susac syndrome. Random hexamers served to reverse transcribe roughly 0.5 to 1 ug RNA. TCRdb re-derived calls from the immunoSEQ multiplex PCR reads in MiXCR, one entry per CDR3 protein. The table records under 200,000 distinct CDR3 sequences, more than 95% of them present only once. Germline V lookup: CDR1 SQVTM, CDR2 ANQGSEA. J gave up 2 bases and V 6 bases, and 3 bases lay outside the gene matches. This CDR3 contains 12 residues. Sequencing input: CD4+ T cells from PBMCs. The clonotype comes from a human donor with Susac syndrome. This chain joins TRBV29-1 and TRBJ2-5, with 7 bases fitting TRBD1. The CDR3: CSVWDSQETQYF. Here the CDR3 DNA reads TGCAGCGTCTGGGACAGTCAAGAGACCCAGTACTTC.